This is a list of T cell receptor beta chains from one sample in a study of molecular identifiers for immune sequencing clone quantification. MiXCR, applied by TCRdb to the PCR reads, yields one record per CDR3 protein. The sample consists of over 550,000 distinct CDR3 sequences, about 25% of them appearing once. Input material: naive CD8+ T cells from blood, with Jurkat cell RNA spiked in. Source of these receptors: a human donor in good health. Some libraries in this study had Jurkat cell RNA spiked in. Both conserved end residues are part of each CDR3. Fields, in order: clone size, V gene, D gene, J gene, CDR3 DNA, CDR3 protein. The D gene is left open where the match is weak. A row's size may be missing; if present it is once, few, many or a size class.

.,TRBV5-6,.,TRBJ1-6,TGTGCCAGCAGCTCAAGCAAATCTTATAATACACCCCTCCACTTT,CASSSSKSYNTPLHF
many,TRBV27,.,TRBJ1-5,TGTGCCAGCAGTTTATTCCCGGACAGAAATCAGCCCCAGCATTTT,CASSLFPDRNQPQHF
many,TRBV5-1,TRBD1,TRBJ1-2,TGCGCCAGCAGCTGGACAGGCTCAGCTAACTATGGCTACACCTTC,CASSWTGSANYGYTF
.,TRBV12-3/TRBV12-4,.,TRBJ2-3,TGTGCCAGCAGTTTTTACCCCACGTCAGACATCCCAGATACGCTGTATTTT,CASSFYPTSDIPDTLYF
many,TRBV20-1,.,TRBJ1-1,TGCAGTGCTAGGGCAGTAGAGGAGGTGGAAGCTTTCTTT,CSARAVEEVEAFF
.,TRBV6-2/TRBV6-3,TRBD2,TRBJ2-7,TGTGCCAGCAGTTTACTAGCGGGAGGGACCCTAACCTACGAGCAGTACTTC,CASSLLAGGTLTYEQYF
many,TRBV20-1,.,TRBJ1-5,TGCAGTGCTAGAGATCTAGTAGGGGGGCGCATCCAGCCCCAGCATTTT,CSARDLVGGRIQPQHF
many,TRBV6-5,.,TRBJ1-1,TGTGCCAGCAGTGGGTTAGGAAGCACTGAAGCTTTCTTT,CASSGLGSTEAFF
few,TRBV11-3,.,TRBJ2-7,TGTGCCAGCAGCTCATACGGGAACCCCCGCGAGCAGTACTTC,CASSSYGNPREQYF
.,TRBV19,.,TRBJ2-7,TGTGCCAGTAGTATCCCCCCAGGGCGCTTTCACTACGAGCAGTACTTC,CASSIPPGRFHYEQYF